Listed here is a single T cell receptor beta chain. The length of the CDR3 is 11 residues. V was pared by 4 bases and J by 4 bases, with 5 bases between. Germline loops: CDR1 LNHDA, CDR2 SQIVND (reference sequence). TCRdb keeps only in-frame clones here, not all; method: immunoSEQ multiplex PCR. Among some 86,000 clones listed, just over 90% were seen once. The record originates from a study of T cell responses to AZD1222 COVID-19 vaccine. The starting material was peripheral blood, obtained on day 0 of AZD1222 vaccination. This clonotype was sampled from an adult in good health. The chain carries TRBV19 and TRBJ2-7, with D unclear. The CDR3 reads CASSTGYEQYF. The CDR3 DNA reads TGTGCCAGTAGTACTGGATACGAGCAGTACTTC.